A single sample gave rise to the 12 T cell receptor beta chains below, sequenced in a study of human T cells and chemical hapten exposure. From the RACE reads, TCRdb called clonotypes with MiXCR, one entry per CDR3 protein. The data show under 45,000 distinct CDR3 sequences, with roughly a tenth seen just once and approximately 6.3% held by the top ten. Sample time point: pre-sensitization, week 0. The treatment is: therapeutic diphenylcyclopropenone sensitization with weekly scalp DPC. Specimen: whole blood, collected in connection with sensitization to the hapten diphenylcyclopropenone (DPC). These receptors were obtained from a young man with alopecia areata. Some clones in this sample may be carry-over from other donors' samples.

This rearrangement joins TRBV7-2 to TRBJ1-1, with TRBD1 as a possible D gene (6 bases). The CDR3 is 16 residues long. Germline CDR1 and CDR2: SGHTA and FQGNSA. Trimming removed 0 bases from V and 0 bases from J, with 11 bases in between. CDR3 sequence reads: CASSLADSLLNTEAFF. CDR3 DNA sequence: TGTGCCAGCAGCTTAGCGGACAGCCTCTTGAACACTGAAGCTTTCTTT.

The chain has TRBV12-3 or TRBV12-4 and TRBJ2-1; D possibly corresponds to TRBD1 (7 bases). The CDR3 has 15 amino acids. V lost 3 bases and J 7 bases, leaving 16 bases between the germline ends. The CDR3 protein is CASSLVQGRENEQFF. The CDR3 nucleotides read TGTGCCAGCAGTTTGGTACAGGGGCGGGAAAATGAGCAGTTCTTC.

The V and J genes are TRBV6-2 or TRBV6-3 and TRBJ1-5, with D perhaps matching TRBD1 (5 bases). In germline, CDR1 is MNHEY, CDR2 SVGEGT. This CDR3 comprises 19 residues. The V and J ends lost 0 bases and 2 bases respectively, with 20 bases between them. CDR3 protein: CASSYSIAAPGVGNQPQHF. CDR3 nucleotides: TGTGCCAGCAGTTACTCGATAGCCGCGCCGGGGGTGGGCAATCAGCCCCAGCATTTT.

The CDR3, as DNA: TGCAGCGCCCAATGGACCCAGTACTTC. Protein sequence: CSAQWTQYF. The genes are TRBV29-1 and TRBJ2-5, with unresolved D. With 7 bases removed from V and 7 bases from J, the gap between germline ends came to 7 bases. Germline-derived CDR1 and CDR2 are SQVTM and ANQGSEA. CDR3 length equals 9 residues.

This clonotype has only a few counts. A read error may account for a junction end that differs from germline. The rearrangement uses TRBV20-1 and TRBJ2-3; the match to TRBD2 covers 13 bases. The CDR3 has 15 amino acids. Germline V gene data show CDR1 as DFQATT and CDR2 as SNEGSKA (reference sequence). In DNA form, the CDR3 reads TGCAGTGCAAGAGGGACTAGCGGGACCACAGATACGCAGTATTTT. Translation: CSARGTSGTTDTQYF.

The CDR3 loop reads CASSYSQRGWETQYF. The CDR3 DNA follows: TGTGCCAGCAGTTACTCACAGAGGGGGTGGGAGACCCAGTACTTC. The chain carries TRBV6-5 and TRBJ2-5; D perhaps matches TRBD1 (6 bases). This CDR3 contains 15 residues. Germline CDR1 MNHEY, CDR2 SVGAGI. Trimming removed 0 bases at V and 5 bases at J, with 13 bases between.

This clonotype was seen many times. This chain links TRBV14 with TRBJ1-1; 9 bases match TRBD1. The germline gives CDR1 SGHDN, CDR2 FVKESK. After removal of 6 bases from V and 0 bases from J, the junction contained 5 bases not matched to a gene. The CDR3 runs 15 residues. CDR3 sequence reads: CASSVRQGVNTEAFF. The CDR3 DNA sequence: TGTGCCAGCAGTGTTCGACAGGGGGTGAACACTGAAGCTTTCTTT.

This clonotype was seen ten or more times. The chain recombines TRBV9 with TRBJ2-5; 9 bases are shared with TRBD1. This CDR3 region has 15 residues. Germline V gives CDR1 SGDLS, CDR2 YYNGEE. After removal of 4 bases from V and 2 bases from J, the junction contained 6 bases not matched to a gene. The CDR3 region is CASSPGDRVQETQYF. The CDR3 nucleotides read TGTGCCAGCAGCCCCGGGGACAGGGTACAAGAGACCCAGTACTTC.

The chain links TRBV5-1 to TRBJ2-1; no firm D call. The CDR3 is 12 amino acids. The V end lost 4 bases, the J end lost 11 bases, and 13 bases lay between the germline ends. CDR1 is SGHRS, CDR2 YFSETQ, per germline. The CDR3 is CASSPSRAQQFF. CDR3 nucleotide sequence: TGCGCCAGCAGCCCCTCACGGGCCCAGCAGTTCTTC.

The V and J genes are TRBV6-6 and TRBJ2-2, with D possibly matching TRBD1 (6 bases). V was shortened by 7 bases and J by 4 bases, with 22 bases between the two germline ends. CDR1 is MNHNY, CDR2 SVGAGI, per germline (reference sequence). The CDR3 extends over 17 amino acids. For the CDR3, the DNA is TGTGCCAGCAAAAGGGGAATTGGACAGTTGGTCACCGGGGAGCTGTTTTTT. Translating it yields CASKRGIGQLVTGELFF.

This clonotype was detected ten times or more. CDR3 protein: CSASTGVRAFYEQYF. Here the CDR3 DNA reads TGCAGTGCTAGCACCGGAGTCAGGGCCTTTTACGAGCAGTACTTC. This rearrangement joins TRBV20-1 to TRBJ2-7; D possibly corresponds to TRBD1 (5 bases). Germline-derived CDR1 and CDR2 are DFQATT and SNEGSKA (reference sequence). This CDR3 has 15 amino acids. V lost 3 bases to trimming and J lost 4 bases, with 19 bases between them.

The chain is built from TRBV7-9 and TRBJ2-5; weak D call: TRBD2 (5 bases). The CDR3 runs to 13 residues. V was cut by 3 bases and J by 4 bases, with 9 bases left in between. Germline loops: CDR1 SEHNR, CDR2 FQNEAQ (reference sequence). This chain's CDR3 is CASSFSAGETQYF. The DNA for the CDR3 is TGTGCCAGCAGCTTCTCGGCGGGAGAGACCCAGTACTTC.